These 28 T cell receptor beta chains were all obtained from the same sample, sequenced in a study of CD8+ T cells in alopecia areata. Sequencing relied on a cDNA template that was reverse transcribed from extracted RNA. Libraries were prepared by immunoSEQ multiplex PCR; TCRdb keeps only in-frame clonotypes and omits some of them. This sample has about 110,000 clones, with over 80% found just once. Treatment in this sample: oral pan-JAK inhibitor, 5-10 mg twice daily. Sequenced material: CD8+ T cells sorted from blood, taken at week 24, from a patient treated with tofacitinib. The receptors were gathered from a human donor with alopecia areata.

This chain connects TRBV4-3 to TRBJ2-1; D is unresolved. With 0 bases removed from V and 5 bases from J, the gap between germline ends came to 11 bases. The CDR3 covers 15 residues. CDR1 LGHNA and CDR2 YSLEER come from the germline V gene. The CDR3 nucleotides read TGCGCCAGCAGCCAAGATACTGGGGTTAACAATGAGCAGTTCTTC. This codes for CASSQDTGVNNEQFF.

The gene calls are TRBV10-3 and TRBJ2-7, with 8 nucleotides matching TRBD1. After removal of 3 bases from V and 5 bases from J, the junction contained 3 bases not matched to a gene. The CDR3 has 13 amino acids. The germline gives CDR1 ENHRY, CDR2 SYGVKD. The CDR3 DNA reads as TGTGCCATCAGTGATACAGGGGGTGACGAGCAGTACTTC. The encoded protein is CAISDTGGDEQYF.

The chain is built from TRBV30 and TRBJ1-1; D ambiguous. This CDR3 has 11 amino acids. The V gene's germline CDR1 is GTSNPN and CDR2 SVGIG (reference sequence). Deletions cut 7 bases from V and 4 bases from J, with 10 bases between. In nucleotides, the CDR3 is TGTGCCTTCCTGAGAGGCACTGAAGCTTTCTTT. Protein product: CAFLRGTEAFF.

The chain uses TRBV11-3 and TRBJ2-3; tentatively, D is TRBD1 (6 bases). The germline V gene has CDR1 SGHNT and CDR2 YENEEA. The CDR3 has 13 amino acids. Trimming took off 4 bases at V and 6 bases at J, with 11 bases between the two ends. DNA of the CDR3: TGTGCCAGCAGCTGGGGGCAGGGTGATACGCAGTATTTT. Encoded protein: CASSWGQGDTQYF.

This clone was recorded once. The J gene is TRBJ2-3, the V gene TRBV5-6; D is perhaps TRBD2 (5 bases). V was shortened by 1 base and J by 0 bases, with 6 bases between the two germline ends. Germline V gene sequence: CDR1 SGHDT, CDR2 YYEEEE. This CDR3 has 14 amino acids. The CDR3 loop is CASSLSGSTDTQYF. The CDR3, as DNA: TGTGCCAGCAGCTTGTCGGGAAGCACAGATACGCAGTATTTT.

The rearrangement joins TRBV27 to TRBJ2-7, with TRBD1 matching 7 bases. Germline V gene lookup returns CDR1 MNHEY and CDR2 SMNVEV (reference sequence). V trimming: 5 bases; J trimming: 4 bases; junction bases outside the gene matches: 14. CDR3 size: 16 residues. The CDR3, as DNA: TGTGCCAGCAGTCACCGACAGGGTCAAGTGTCTTACGAGCAGTACTTC. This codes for CASSHRQGQVSYEQYF.

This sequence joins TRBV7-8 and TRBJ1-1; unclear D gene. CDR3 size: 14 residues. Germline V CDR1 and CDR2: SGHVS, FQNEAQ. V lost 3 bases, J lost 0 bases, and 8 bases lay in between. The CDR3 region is CASSFYELNTEAFF. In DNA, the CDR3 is TGTGCCAGCAGCTTCTACGAGTTGAACACTGAAGCTTTCTTT.

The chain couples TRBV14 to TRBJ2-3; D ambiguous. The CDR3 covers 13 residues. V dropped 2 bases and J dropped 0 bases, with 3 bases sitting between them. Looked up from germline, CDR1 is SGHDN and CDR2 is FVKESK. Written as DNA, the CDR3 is TGTGCCAGCAGCCAAACCAGCACAGATACGCAGTATTTT. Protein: CASSQTSTDTQYF.

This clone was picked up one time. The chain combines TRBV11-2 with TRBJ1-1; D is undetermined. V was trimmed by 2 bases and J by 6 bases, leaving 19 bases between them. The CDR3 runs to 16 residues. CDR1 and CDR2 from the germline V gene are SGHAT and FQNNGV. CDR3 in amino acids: CASSLLRVTEDPEAFF. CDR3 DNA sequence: TGTGCCAGCAGCTTATTGCGGGTGACCGAGGACCCTGAAGCTTTCTTT.

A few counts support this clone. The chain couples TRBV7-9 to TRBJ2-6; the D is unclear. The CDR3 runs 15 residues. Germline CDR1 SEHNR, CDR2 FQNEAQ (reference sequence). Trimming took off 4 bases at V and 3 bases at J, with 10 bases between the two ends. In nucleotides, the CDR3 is TGTGCCAGCAGCTCAACCCGCAGTGGGGCCAACGTCCTGACTTTC. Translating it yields CASSSTRSGANVLTF.

This chain's CDR3 is CASGLDSTGYYEQYF. The CDR3 DNA is TGTGCTAGTGGTTTGGACTCGACAGGCTACTACGAGCAGTACTTC. The chain uses TRBV12-5 and TRBJ2-7; TRBD1 is a possible D gene (6 bases). The CDR3 has 15 residues. Looked up from germline, CDR1 is LGHNT and CDR2 is FRNRAP. The ends were cut back, 1 base at V and 3 bases at J, with 13 bases in the middle.

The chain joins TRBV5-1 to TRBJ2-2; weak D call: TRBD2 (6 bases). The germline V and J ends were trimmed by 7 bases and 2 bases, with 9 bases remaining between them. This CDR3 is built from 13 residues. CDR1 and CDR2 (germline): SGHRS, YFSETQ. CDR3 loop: CASGDFNTGELFF. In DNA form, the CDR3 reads TGCGCCAGCGGGGACTTCAACACCGGGGAGCTGTTTTTT.

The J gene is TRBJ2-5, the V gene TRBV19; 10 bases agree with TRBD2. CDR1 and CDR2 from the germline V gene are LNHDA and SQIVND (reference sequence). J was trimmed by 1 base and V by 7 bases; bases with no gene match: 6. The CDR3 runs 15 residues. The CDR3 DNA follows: TGTGCCAGTAACTCGGGACTAGCGAGCCAAGAGACCCAGTACTTC. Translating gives CASNSGLASQETQYF.

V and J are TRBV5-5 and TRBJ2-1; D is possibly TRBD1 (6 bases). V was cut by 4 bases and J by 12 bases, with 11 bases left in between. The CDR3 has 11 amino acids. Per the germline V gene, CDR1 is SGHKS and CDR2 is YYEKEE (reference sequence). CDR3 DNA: TGTGCCAGCAGCCAGGGGCGGCTGCAGTTCTTC. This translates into CASSQGRLQFF.

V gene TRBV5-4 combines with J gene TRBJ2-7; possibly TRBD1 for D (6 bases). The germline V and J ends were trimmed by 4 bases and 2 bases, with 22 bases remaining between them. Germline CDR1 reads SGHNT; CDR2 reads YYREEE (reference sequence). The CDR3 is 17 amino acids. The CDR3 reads CASSLLDGGGLAYEQYF. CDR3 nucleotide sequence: TGTGCCAGCAGCCTCCTGGATGGGGGCGGTTTGGCCTACGAGCAGTACTTC.

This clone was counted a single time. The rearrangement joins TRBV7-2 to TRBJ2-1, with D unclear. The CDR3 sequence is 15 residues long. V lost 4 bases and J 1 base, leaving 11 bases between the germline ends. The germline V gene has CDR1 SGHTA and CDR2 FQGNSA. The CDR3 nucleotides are TGTGCCAGCAGCTCCCCCGATCGATCCTACAATGAGCAGTTCTTC. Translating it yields CASSSPDRSYNEQFF.

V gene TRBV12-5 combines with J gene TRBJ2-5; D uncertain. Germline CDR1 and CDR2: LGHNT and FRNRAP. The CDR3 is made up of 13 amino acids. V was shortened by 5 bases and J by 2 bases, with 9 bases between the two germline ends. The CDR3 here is CASGPPSQETQYF. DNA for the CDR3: TGTGCTAGTGGTCCTCCCAGTCAAGAGACCCAGTACTTC.

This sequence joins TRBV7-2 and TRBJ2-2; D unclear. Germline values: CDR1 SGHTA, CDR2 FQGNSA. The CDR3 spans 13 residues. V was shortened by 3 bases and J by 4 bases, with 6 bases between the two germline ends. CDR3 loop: CASSLRPTGELFF. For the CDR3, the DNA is TGTGCCAGCAGCTTGCGCCCCACCGGGGAGCTGTTTTTT.

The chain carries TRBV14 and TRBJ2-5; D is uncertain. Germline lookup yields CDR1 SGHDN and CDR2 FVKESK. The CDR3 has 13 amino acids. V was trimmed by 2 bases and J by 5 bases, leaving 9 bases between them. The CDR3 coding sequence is TGTGCCAGCAGCCAACACCTACGGGAGACCCAGTACTTC. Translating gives CASSQHLRETQYF.

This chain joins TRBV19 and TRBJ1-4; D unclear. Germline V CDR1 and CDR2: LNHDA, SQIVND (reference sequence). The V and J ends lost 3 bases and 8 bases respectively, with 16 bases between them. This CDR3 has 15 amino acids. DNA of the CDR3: TGTGCCAGTAGTATTAGTACCGCGACGACGGAAAAACTGTTTTTT. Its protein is CASSISTATTEKLFF.

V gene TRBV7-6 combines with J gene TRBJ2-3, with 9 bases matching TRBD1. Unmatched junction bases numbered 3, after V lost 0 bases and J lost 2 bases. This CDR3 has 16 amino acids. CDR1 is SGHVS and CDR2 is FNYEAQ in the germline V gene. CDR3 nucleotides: TGTGCCAGCAGCTTAGCGGGGACAGGGTCCACAGATACGCAGTATTTT. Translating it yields CASSLAGTGSTDTQYF. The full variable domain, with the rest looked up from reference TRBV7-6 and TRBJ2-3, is GAGVSQSPRYKVTKRGQDVALRCDPISGHVSLYWYRQALGQGPEFLTYFNYEAQQDKSGLPNDRFSAERPEGSISTLTIQRTEQRDSAMYRCASSLAGTGSTDTQYFGPGTRLTVL.

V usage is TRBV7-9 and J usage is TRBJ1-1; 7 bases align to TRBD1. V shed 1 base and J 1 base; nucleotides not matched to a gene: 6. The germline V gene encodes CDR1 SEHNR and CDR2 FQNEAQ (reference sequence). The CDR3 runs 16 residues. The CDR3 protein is CASSLGAGGKNTEAFF. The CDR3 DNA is TGTGCCAGCAGCTTAGGGGCAGGGGGTAAGAACACTGAAGCTTTCTTT.

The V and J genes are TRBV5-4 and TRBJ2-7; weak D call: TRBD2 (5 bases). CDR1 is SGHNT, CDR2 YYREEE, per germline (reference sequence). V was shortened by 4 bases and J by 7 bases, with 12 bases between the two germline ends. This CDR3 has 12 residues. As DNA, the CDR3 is TGTGCCAGCAGCCTCGCACCGGGAGAGCAGTACTTC. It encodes CASSLAPGEQYF.

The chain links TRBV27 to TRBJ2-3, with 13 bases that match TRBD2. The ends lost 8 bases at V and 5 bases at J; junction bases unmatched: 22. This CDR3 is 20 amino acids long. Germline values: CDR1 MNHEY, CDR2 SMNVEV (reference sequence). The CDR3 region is CASLSQNSELAGGLVDTQYF. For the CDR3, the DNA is TGTGCCAGCCTATCACAAAACTCCGAACTAGCGGGGGGGCTAGTAGATACGCAGTATTTT.

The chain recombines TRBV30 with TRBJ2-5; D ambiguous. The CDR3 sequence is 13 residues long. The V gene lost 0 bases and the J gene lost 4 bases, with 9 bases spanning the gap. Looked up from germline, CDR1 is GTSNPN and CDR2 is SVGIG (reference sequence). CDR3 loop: CAWSVAWGETQYF. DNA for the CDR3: TGTGCCTGGAGTGTAGCATGGGGAGAGACCCAGTACTTC.

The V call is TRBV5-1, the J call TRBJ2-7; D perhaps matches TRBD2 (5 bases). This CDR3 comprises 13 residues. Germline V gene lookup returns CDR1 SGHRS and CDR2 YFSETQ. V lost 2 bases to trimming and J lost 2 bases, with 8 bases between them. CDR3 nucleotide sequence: TGCGCCAGCAGCTTCGGCGGGCCCTACGAGCAGTACTTC. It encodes CASSFGGPYEQYF.

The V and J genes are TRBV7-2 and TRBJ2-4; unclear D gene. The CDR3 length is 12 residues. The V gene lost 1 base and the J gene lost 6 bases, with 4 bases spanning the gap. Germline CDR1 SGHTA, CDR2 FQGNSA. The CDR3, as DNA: TGTGCCAGCAGCTTAGGAGGAAACATTCAGTACTTC. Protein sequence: CASSLGGNIQYF.

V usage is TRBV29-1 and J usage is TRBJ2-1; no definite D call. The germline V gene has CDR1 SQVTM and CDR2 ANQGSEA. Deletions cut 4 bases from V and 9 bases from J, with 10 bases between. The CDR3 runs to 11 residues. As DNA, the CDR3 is TGCAGCGTTGTATCCAGGCCTGAGCAGTTCTTC. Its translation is CSVVSRPEQFF.